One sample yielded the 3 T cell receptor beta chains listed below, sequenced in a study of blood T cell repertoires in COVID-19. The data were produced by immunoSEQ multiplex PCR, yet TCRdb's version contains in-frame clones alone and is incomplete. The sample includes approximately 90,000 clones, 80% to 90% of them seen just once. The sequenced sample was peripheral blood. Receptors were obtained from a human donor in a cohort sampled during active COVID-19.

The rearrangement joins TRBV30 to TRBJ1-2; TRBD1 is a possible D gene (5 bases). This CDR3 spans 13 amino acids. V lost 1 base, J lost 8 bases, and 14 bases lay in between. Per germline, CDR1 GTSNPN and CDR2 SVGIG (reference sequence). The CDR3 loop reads CAWSGQLSRGYTF. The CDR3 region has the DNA TGTGCCTGGAGTGGACAGCTGAGCAGAGGCTACACCTTC.

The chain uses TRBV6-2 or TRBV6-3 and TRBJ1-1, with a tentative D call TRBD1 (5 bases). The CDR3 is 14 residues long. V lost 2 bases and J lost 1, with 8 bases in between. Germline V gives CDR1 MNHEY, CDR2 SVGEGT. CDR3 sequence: CASSYPGWNTEAFF. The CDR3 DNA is TGTGCCAGCAGTTACCCAGGGTGGAACACTGAAGCTTTCTTT.

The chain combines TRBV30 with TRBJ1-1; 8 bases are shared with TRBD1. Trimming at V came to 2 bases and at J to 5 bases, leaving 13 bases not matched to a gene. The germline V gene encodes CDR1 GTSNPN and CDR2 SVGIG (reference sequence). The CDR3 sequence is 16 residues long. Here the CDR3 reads CAWSLVAGGRITEAFF. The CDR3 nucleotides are TGTGCCTGGAGTCTCGTGGCAGGGGGCAGAATTACTGAAGCTTTCTTT.